This T cell receptor beta chain was obtained from a study of control samples from healthy donors and cancer patients. Libraries were prepared by immunoSEQ multiplex PCR; TCRdb keeps only in-frame clonotypes and omits some of them. Among roughly 88,000 clones listed, approximately 93% were seen once. Between the trimmed V and J ends, which lost 1 base and 13 bases, there was a span of 17 bases. CDR3 length equals 15 residues. CDR1 MGHRA and CDR2 YSYEKL come from the germline V gene. What was sequenced was blood. The receptor was isolated from a woman aged 30 to 39 in good health. This chain uses TRBV4-1 with TRBJ1-6, with D unclear. CDR3 sequence reads: CASSQGKELSTPLHF. The CDR3 region has the DNA TGCGCCAGCAGCCAAGGGAAGGAACTAAGCACGCCCCTCCACTTT.